Listed here are 18 T cell receptor beta chains from one sample, sequenced in a study of cytomegalovirus exposure and HLA in healthy donors. 13 Jbeta primers and 60 Vbeta primers were used for the PCR. The assay was immunoSEQ multiplex PCR, and TCRdb's table has in-frame clones only and misses some. The sample holds fewer than 120,000 clones; 76% are singletons and the top ten take roughly 13%. The specimen sequenced was PBMCs. The receptor set was obtained from a man aged 25-40 years in good health and CMV-seropositive.

J is TRBJ2-1 and V is TRBV12-5; TRBD1 aligns across 10 bases. From germline, CDR1 is LGHNT and CDR2 FRNRAP. The CDR3 is 15 amino acids. V shed 5 bases and J 7 bases; nucleotides not matched to a gene: 8. The CDR3 loop reads CASGADRGLSNEQFF. CDR3 nucleotides: TGTGCTAGTGGTGCCGACAGGGGGCTTTCGAATGAGCAGTTCTTC.

Concerning this clone: The sample holds other DNA sequences that translate to the same CDR3. The CDR3: CASSYSGGAINYGYTF. The CDR3 DNA reads as TGTGCCAGCAGTTACTCTGGGGGGGCAATCAACTATGGCTACACCTTC. This chain uses TRBV6-5 with TRBJ1-2, with D perhaps matching TRBD1 (6 bases). This CDR3 has 16 residues. V lost 0 bases and J 2 bases, leaving 13 bases between the germline ends. Germline lookup yields CDR1 MNHEY and CDR2 SVGAGI.

On this clone itself: A read error may produce the germline difference seen at one junction end. The chain links TRBV7-2 to TRBJ1-5; weak D call: TRBD1 (5 bases). The CDR3 length is 14 residues. Germline loops: CDR1 SGHTA, CDR2 FQGNSA. The DNA for the CDR3 is TGTGCCGGCAGCTTAGCGGGGGGTTATCAGCCCCAGCATTTT. This codes for CAGSLAGGYQPQHF.

In this sample, this clone turned up once. This chain connects TRBV7-9 to TRBJ1-1; a possible D gene is TRBD1 (5 bases). This CDR3 has 16 residues. Germline V gives CDR1 SEHNR, CDR2 FQNEAQ (reference sequence). V shed 4 bases and J shed 4 bases, with 19 bases lying between them. The CDR3: CASSSDRGGGSTEAFF. In DNA, the CDR3 is TGTGCCAGCAGCTCAGACCGTGGGGGAGGGAGCACTGAAGCTTTCTTT.

V gene TRBV27 combines with J gene TRBJ2-5, with D possibly matching TRBD1 (5 bases). This CDR3 contains 13 residues. Germline V CDR1 and CDR2: MNHEY, SMNVEV (reference sequence). Trimming pared 2 bases from V and 2 bases from J, leaving 6 bases between. The CDR3 spells CASSLRGQETQYF. DNA of the CDR3: TGTGCCAGCAGTTTAAGGGGTCAAGAGACCCAGTACTTC.

The rearrangement links TRBV5-6 to TRBJ1-1, with D unclear. The CDR3 spans 12 residues. V was pared by 4 bases and J by 3 bases, with 7 bases between. Germline V gives CDR1 SGHDT, CDR2 YYEEEE. The chain's CDR3 is CASSQDDTEAFF. Here the CDR3 DNA reads TGTGCCAGCAGCCAGGATGACACTGAAGCTTTCTTT.

The V gene is TRBV5-8, the J gene TRBJ1-5; TRBD1 matches 10 bases. The CDR3 totals 15 residues. Germline V lookup: CDR1 SGHTS, CDR2 YDEGEE. V trimming: 5 bases; J trimming: 3 bases; junction bases outside the gene matches: 5. CDR3 region: CASRRGQGNNQPQHF. The CDR3 DNA follows: TGTGCCAGCAGACGGGGACAGGGGAACAATCAGCCCCAGCATTTT.

This chain links TRBV15 with TRBJ2-2; tentative D call: TRBD1 (6 bases). The germline V gene encodes CDR1 LNHNV and CDR2 YYDKDF (reference sequence). The CDR3 is 15 residues long. Trimming pared 5 bases from V and 2 bases from J, leaving 12 bases between. In nucleotides, the CDR3 is TGTGCCACCAGCGGTCAGGGGACAAACACCGGGGAGCTGTTTTTT. This gives the protein CATSGQGTNTGELFF. The variable domain in full, completed from reference TRBV15 and TRBJ2-2, reads DAMVIQNPRYQVTQFGKPVTLSCSQTLNHNVMYWYQQKSSQAPKLLFHYYDKDFNNEADTPDNFQSRRPNTSFCFLDIRSPGLGDTAMYLCATSGQGTNTGELFFGEGSRLTVL.

The chain employs TRBV19 and TRBJ2-1, with D possibly matching TRBD2 (7 bases). The CDR3 is 16 residues long. Germline assignment: CDR1 LNHDA and CDR2 SQIVND (reference sequence). V lost 0 bases, J lost 8 bases, and 17 bases lay in between. The CDR3 sequence is CASSIDLWGGRDEQFF. The CDR3 DNA is TGTGCCAGTAGTATAGATCTCTGGGGGGGGCGGGATGAGCAGTTCTTC.

The chain joins TRBV2 to TRBJ1-5, with 10 bases fitting TRBD1. After removal of 5 bases from V and 4 bases from J, the junction contained 8 bases not matched to a gene. The length of the CDR3 is 16 residues. The germline CDR1 and CDR2 sequences are SNHLY and FYNNEI. The CDR3 DNA sequence: TGTGCCAGCAGTAAGATAGGGACAGGGGAGAATCAGCCCCAGCATTTT. Translating it yields CASSKIGTGENQPQHF.

The chain recombines TRBV9 with TRBJ1-3, with a tentative D call TRBD1 (5 bases). The CDR3 sequence is 14 residues long. The V gene lost 3 bases and the J gene lost 3 bases, with 10 bases spanning the gap. Germline V lookup: CDR1 SGDLS, CDR2 YYNGEE. The CDR3: CASSAQGGGNTIYF. CDR3 DNA: TGTGCCAGCAGCGCCCAGGGAGGTGGAAACACCATATATTTT.

This clone appeared a few times. V usage is TRBV6-4 and J usage is TRBJ2-1; tentatively, D is TRBD1 (6 bases). The CDR3 is made up of 14 amino acids. V was pared by 3 bases and J by 6 bases, with 12 bases between. Germline assignment: CDR1 MRHNA and CDR2 SNTAGT. In DNA form, the CDR3 reads TGTGCCAGCAGTGAGGATGTAGGGGGCAATGAGCAGTTCTTC. Its protein product is CASSEDVGGNEQFF.

The V and J genes are TRBV19 and TRBJ2-7; 9 nucleotides line up with TRBD2. The CDR3 spans 13 residues. J lost 7 bases, V lost 1 base, and 2 bases had no gene match. Germline lookup yields CDR1 LNHDA and CDR2 SQIVND (reference sequence). As DNA, the CDR3 is TGTGCCAGTAGTATAGCAACTAGCGGGGAGCAGTACTTC. Protein sequence: CASSIATSGEQYF.

The chain has TRBV19 and TRBJ2-5; 10 positions agree with TRBD2. The CDR3 is made up of 15 amino acids. Germline CDR1 reads LNHDA; CDR2 reads SQIVND (reference sequence). The V gene end was trimmed by 3 bases and the J gene end by 2 bases; junction bases not matched to a gene: 3. CDR3 protein: CASSMLLAGQETQYF. The CDR3 DNA is TGTGCCAGTAGTATGCTACTAGCGGGACAAGAGACCCAGTACTTC.

The chain combines TRBV11-2 with TRBJ1-1, with no clear D. Germline V lookup: CDR1 SGHAT, CDR2 FQNNGV. V was clipped by 0 bases and J by 7 bases, with 6 bases between them. The CDR3 is 12 amino acids. CDR3 DNA sequence: TGTGCCAGCAGCTTAGATGAGGGTGAAGCTTTCTTT. Translation: CASSLDEGEAFF.

The chain couples TRBV4-3 to TRBJ2-7, with 9 bases aligning to TRBD1. V dropped 4 bases and J dropped 2; count of bases not matched to a gene: 6. Germline values: CDR1 LGHNA, CDR2 YSLEER. This CDR3 region has 15 residues. This chain's CDR3 is CASSPSRTGAYEQYF. The CDR3 DNA is TGCGCCAGCAGCCCCAGCCGGACAGGGGCCTACGAGCAGTACTTC.

This clone was seen just once. This rearrangement joins TRBV7-2 to TRBJ1-2, with TRBD1 identical over 8 bases. Trimming cost V 1 base and J 5 bases; bases outside gene matches: 6. The CDR3 has 15 residues. Germline CDR1 reads SGHTA; CDR2 reads FQGNSA. The CDR3 loop reads CASSLGTGPLYGYTF. The CDR3 nucleotides read TGTGCCAGCAGCTTAGGGACAGGGCCCCTTTATGGCTACACCTTC.

The chain is built from TRBV7-2 and TRBJ1-2, with no clear D. Between the trimmed V and J ends, which lost 3 bases and 7 bases, there was a span of 12 bases. Germline CDR1 reads SGHTA; CDR2 reads FQGNSA. The CDR3 is 13 amino acids. DNA of the CDR3: TGTGCCAGCAGCTTCAGAGGGAAGGGTGGCTACACCTTC. As protein: CASSFRGKGGYTF.